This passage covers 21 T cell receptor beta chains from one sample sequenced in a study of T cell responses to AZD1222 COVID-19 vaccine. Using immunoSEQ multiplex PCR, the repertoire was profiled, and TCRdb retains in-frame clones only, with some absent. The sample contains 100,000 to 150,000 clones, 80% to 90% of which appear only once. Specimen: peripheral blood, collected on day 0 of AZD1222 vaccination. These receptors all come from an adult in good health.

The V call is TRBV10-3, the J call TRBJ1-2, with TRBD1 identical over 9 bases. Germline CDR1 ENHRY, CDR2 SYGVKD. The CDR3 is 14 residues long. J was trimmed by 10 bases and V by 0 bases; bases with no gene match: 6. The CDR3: CAISESTGGMDYTF. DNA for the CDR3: TGTGCCATCAGTGAGTCGACAGGGGGTATGGACTACACCTTC.

The CDR3 DNA follows: TGTGCCAGCAGCCGGACAGGGGAGGGTTCACCCCTCCACTTT. Translation: CASSRTGEGSPLHF. This chain uses TRBV13 with TRBJ1-6; 9 bases agree with TRBD1. V dropped 5 bases and J dropped 9; count of bases not matched to a gene: 5. CDR3 size: 14 residues. Germline CDR1 and CDR2: PRHDT and FYEKMQ (reference sequence).

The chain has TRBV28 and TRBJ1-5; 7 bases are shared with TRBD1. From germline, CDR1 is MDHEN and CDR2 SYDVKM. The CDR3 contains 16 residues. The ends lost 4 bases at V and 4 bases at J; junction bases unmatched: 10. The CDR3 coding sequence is TGTGCCAGCAGTTCAGGGGGAATGGCTAAGAATCAGCCCCAGCATTTT. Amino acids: CASSSGGMAKNQPQHF.

The CDR3 DNA follows: TGTGCCAGCAGCTTCGCAGGGGCTGGAAACACCATATATTTT. This encodes CASSFAGAGNTIYF. The chain is built from TRBV7-2 and TRBJ1-3; possible D gene TRBD1, 6 bases. CDR1 SGHTA and CDR2 FQGNSA come from the germline V gene. This CDR3 is built from 14 residues. The V and J ends lost 3 bases and 2 bases respectively, with 8 bases between them.

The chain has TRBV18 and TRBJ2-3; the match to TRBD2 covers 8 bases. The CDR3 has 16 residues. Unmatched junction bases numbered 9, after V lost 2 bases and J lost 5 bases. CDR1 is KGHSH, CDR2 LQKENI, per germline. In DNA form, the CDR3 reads TGTGCCAGCTCACCAACCGCTAGCGGGTACAGAGATACGCAGTATTTT. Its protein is CASSPTASGYRDTQYF. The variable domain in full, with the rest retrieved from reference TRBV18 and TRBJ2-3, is NAGVMQNPRHLVRRRGQEARLRCSPMKGHSHVYWYRQLPEEGLKFMVYLQKENIIDESGMPKERFSAEFPKEGPSILRIQQVVRGDSAAYFCASSPTASGYRDTQYFGPGTRLTVL.

CDR3 DNA: TGTGCCAGCAGCACCAGACTAGCGGGAGCCGGCCGGGGCGGGGAGCTGTTTTTT. Its translation: CASSTRLAGAGRGGELFF. This chain links TRBV9 with TRBJ2-2, with 12 bases fitting TRBD2. Germline values: CDR1 SGDLS, CDR2 YYNGEE. The CDR3 is made up of 18 amino acids. Trimming took 4 bases from V and 7 from J; bases not matched to a gene: 14.

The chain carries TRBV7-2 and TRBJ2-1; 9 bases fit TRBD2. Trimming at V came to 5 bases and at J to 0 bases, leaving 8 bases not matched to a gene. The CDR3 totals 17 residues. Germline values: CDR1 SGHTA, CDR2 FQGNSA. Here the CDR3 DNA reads TGTGCCAGCAGCCTTAGCGGGGGCGGAAGCTCCTACAATGAGCAGTTCTTC. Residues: CASSLSGGGSSYNEQFF.

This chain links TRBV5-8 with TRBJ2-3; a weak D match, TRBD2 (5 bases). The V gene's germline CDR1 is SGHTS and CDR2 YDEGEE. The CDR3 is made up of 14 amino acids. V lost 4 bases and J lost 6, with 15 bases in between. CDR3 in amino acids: CASSVLGRGDTQYF. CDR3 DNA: TGTGCCAGCAGCGTGTTAGGGAGAGGGGATACGCAGTATTTT. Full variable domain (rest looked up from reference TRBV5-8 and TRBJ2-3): EAGVTQSPTHLIKTRGQQATLRCSPISGHTSVYWYQQALGLGLQFLLWYDEGEERNRGNFPPRFSGRQFPNYSSELNVNALELEDSALYLCASSVLGRGDTQYFGPGTRLTVL.

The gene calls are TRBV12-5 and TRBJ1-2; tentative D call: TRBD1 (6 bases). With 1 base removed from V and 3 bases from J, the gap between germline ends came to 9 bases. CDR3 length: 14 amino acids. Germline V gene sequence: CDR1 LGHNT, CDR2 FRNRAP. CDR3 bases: TGTGCTAGTGGTTTGGATGGGGGCTACTATGGCTACACCTTC. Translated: CASGLDGGYYGYTF.

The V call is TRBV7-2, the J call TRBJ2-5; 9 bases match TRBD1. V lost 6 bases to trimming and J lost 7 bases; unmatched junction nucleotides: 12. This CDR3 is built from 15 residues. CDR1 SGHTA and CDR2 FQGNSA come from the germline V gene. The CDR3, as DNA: TGTGCCAGCAGACCGACAGGGGGGGGCTGGGGGACCCAGTACTTC. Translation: CASRPTGGGWGTQYF.

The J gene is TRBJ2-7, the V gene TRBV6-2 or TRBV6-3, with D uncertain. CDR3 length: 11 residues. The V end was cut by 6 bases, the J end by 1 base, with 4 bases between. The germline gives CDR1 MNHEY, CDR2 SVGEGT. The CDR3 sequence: CASSQSYEQYF. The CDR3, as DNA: TGTGCCAGCAGCCAATCCTACGAGCAGTACTTC.

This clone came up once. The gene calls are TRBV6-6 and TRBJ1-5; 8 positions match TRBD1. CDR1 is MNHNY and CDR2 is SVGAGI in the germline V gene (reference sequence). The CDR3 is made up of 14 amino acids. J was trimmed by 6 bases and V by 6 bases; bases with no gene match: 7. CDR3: CASRPGGSSQPQHF. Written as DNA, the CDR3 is TGTGCCAGCAGACCAGGGGGCTCAAGTCAGCCCCAGCATTTT.

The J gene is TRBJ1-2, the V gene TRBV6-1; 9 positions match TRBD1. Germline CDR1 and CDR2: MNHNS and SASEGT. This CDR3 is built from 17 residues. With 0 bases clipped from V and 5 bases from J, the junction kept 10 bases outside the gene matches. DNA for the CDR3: TGTGCCAGCAGTGAAGCGAGTTGGACAGGGGTTGGGTATGGCTACACCTTC. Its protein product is CASSEASWTGVGYGYTF.

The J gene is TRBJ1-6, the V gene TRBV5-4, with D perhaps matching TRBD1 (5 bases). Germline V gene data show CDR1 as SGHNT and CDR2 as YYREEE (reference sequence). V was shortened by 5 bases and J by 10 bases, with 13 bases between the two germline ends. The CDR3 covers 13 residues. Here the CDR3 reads CASSYPKGSPLHF. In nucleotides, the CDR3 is TGTGCCAGCAGTTACCCTAAGGGGTCACCCCTCCACTTT.

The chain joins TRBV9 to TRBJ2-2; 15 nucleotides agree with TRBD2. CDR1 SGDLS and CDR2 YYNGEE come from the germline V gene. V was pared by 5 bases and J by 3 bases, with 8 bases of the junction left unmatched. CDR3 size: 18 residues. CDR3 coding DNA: TGTGCCAGCAGACCGGGACTAGCGGGAGGTGTGGACACCGGGGAGCTGTTTTTT. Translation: CASRPGLAGGVDTGELFF.

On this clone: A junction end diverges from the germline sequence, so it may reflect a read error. CDR3 in amino acids: CASSPREKDGYTF. The CDR3 DNA reads TGTGCCAGCTCCCCACGGGAGAAAGATGGCTACACCTTC. V usage is TRBV18 and J usage is TRBJ1-2; D is unresolved. Per germline, CDR1 KGHSH and CDR2 LQKENI. CDR3 length equals 13 residues.

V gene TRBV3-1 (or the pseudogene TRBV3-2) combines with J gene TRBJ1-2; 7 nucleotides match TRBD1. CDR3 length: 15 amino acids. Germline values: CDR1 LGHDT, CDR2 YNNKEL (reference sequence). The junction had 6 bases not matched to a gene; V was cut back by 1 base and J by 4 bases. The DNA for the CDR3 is TGTGCCAGCAGCCAAGCGAGGGGACAGCTCTATGGCTACACCTTC. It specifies CASSQARGQLYGYTF.

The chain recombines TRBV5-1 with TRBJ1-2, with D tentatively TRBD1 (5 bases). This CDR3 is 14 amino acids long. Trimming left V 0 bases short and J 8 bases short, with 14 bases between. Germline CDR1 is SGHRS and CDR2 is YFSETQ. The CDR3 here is CASSLVGRAEGYTF. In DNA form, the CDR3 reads TGCGCCAGCAGCTTGGTGGGCAGGGCGGAGGGCTACACCTTC. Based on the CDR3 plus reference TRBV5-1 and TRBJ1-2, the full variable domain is KAGVTQTPRYLIKTRGQQVTLSCSPISGHRSVSWYQQTPGQGLQFLFEYFSETQRNKGNFPGRFSGRQFSNSRSEMNVSTLELGDSALYLCASSLVGRAEGYTFGSGTRLTVV.

CDR3 DNA: TGTGCCAGCAGCCCTCACAGGGTTGCGGGTCAGAACACTGAAGCTTTCTTT. Translation: CASSPHRVAGQNTEAFF. V gene TRBV7-8 combines with J gene TRBJ1-1, with D tentatively TRBD1 (6 bases). V lost 5 bases and J 1 base, leaving 20 bases between the germline ends. The germline gives CDR1 SGHVS, CDR2 FQNEAQ. The CDR3 spans 17 residues.

CDR3 sequence: CASSYAAGGTYEQYF. The CDR3 DNA reads as TGTGCCAGCAGTTACGCAGCGGGGGGGACCTACGAGCAGTACTTC. The chain combines TRBV27 with TRBJ2-7, with TRBD2 matching over 10 bases. CDR3 size: 15 residues. CDR1 MNHEY and CDR2 SMNVEV come from the germline V gene (reference sequence). V lost 4 bases to trimming and J lost 2 bases; unmatched junction nucleotides: 5.

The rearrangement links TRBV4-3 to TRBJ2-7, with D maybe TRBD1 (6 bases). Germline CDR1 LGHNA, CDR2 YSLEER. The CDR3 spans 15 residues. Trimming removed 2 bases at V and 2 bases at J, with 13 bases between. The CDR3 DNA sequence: TGCGCCAGCAGCCAAACCGGGACACTTCCCTACGAGCAGTACTTC. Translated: CASSQTGTLPYEQYF.